This record looks at one TCR beta chain sequence and its context. Its antigen is not identified. This sample was included in a study of CXCR3-negative and CXCR3-positive naive CD8 T cells. Whole-study context: Roughly 1.5 +/- 0.3 million TRB reads came from each library, giving some 130 million in total.

5' RACE with UMI labels generated the TRB cDNA libraries. TCRdb reworked the 5' RACE reads into one entry per CDR3 protein, no DNA. The sample table sets out under 150,000 distinct CDR3 sequences. Study-level results: Naive CXCR3-positive and CXCR3-negative cells shared TRBV-TRBJ usage; memory cells diverged. The TRB CDR3s that CXCR3-positive naive cells carried were more hydrophobic than those of CXCR3-negative naive cells.

The sample taken for sequencing was naive CXCR3+ CD8+ T cells from blood. Documented subset: CD45RO-CCR7+CD27+CD95- naive CD8+ T cells expressing CXCR3 (TNR3+). The sequence came from a human donor in good health. Some clones in this sample may be carry-over from other donors' samples.

The CDR3 spells CASSEDRGMNTEAFF. V usage is TRBV25-1 and J usage is TRBJ1-1; TCRdb names TRBD1, which stays unverified in the absence of DNA. The germline gives CDR1 MGHDK, CDR2 SYGVNS. CDR3 length equals 15 residues.